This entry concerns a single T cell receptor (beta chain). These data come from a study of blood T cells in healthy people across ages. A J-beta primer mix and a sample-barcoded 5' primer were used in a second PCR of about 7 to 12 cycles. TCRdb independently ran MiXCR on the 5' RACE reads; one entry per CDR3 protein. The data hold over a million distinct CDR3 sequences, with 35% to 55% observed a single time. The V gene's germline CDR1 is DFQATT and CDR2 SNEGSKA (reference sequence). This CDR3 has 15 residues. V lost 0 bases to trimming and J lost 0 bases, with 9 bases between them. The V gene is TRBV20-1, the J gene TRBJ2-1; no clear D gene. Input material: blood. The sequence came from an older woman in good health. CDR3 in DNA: TGCAGTGCTAGAGATCTACTCATCTCCTACAATGAGCAGTTCTTC. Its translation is CSARDLLISYNEQFF.